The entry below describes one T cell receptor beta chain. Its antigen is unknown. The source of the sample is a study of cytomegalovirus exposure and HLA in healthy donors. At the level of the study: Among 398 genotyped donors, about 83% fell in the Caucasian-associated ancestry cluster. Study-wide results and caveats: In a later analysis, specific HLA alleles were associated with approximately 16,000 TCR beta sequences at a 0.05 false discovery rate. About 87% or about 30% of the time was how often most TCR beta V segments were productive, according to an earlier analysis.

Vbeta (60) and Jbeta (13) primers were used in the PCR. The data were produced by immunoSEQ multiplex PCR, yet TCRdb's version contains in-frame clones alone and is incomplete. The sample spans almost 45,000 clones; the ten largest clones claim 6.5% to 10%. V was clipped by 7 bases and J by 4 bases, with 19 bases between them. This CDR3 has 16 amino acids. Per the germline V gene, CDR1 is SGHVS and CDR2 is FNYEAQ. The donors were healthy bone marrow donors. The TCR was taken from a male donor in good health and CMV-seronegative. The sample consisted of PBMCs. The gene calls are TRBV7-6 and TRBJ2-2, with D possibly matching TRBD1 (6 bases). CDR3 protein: CASKVGQGLATGELFF. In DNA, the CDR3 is TGTGCCAGCAAGGTCGGTCAGGGGTTGGCCACCGGGGAGCTGTTTTTT.